The source of this T cell receptor beta chain is a study of T cell repertoires in cytomegalovirus infection. Points from the study as a whole: CMV-specific TCR beta clonotypes restricted by HLA-C were the ones dominating the ex vivo response.

Details on this clonotype: Its antigen is not known.

TCRdb redid the calling of the reads with MiXCR, one entry per CDR3 protein. In the table there are approximately 500,000 distinct CDR3 sequences, around 10% of which are singletons. This CDR3 has 14 amino acids. The V gene's germline CDR1 is DFQATT and CDR2 SNEGSKA (reference sequence). The sequencing sample was made of PBMCs. The gene calls are TRBV20-1 and TRBJ2-1; D is unclear. The origin of this receptor is a human donor in good health (CMV status not recorded). Some clones in this sample may be carry-over from other donors' samples. The CDR3 loop is CSVRDVNSYNEQFF. The DNA of the CDR3 is TGCAGCGTTAGGGATGTCAACTCCTACAATGAGCAGTTCTTC.